These 16 T cell receptor beta chains were sequenced from one sample in a study of tumor and adjacent non-tumor tissue in lung cancer. The library came from three nested PCR rounds adapted from ARM-PCR protocols. In TCRdb, the multiplex PCR reads were re-called with MiXCR into one record per CDR3 protein. The sample gives fewer than 90,000 distinct CDR3 sequences, approximately 73% of which show up once; around a fifth is in the top ten. RNA was extracted from bulk tissue without any cell sorting. This non-tumor lung sample came from over 3 cm beyond the tumor edge. Sample: distant non-tumor lung tissue. These receptors originate from a woman aged 45 to 65 with non-small cell lung cancer.

The chain joins TRBV14 to TRBJ1-2; tentative D call: TRBD1 (5 bases). V lost 8 bases and J lost 6, with 25 bases in between. Germline V gene sequence: CDR1 SGHDN, CDR2 FVKESK. CDR3 size: 16 residues. The CDR3 reads CASAQDLGSTVDGYTF. Here the CDR3 DNA reads TGTGCCAGCGCCCAAGATCTTGGGTCGACAGTCGATGGCTACACCTTC.

This clonotype was counted many times. The V call is TRBV5-6, the J call TRBJ2-7, with TRBD1 matching 7 bases. From germline, CDR1 is SGHDT and CDR2 YYEEEE. Trimming removed 6 bases from V and 0 bases from J; junction bases left unmatched: 6. The CDR3 covers 14 residues. CDR3 bases: TGTGCCAGCACCCCTCAGGGGGACTCCTACGAGCAGTACTTC. Translation: CASTPQGDSYEQYF.

This clonotype appeared once. The chain is built from TRBV4-2 and TRBJ2-5, with TRBD2 matching over 7 bases. This CDR3 contains 15 residues. Looked up from germline, CDR1 is LGHNA and CDR2 is YNFKEQ. The CDR3 bases are TGTGCGGGCAGCCAGGTTCCGGGAGGACAAGAGACCCAGTACTTC. This encodes CAGSQVPGGQETQYF.

As regards this clonotype: The conserved phenylalanine or tryptophan is not found at the CDR3 terminus, so this likely reflects a read error. The chain uses TRBV11-2 and TRBJ2-7; D perhaps matches TRBD1 (6 bases). CDR3 length: 15 residues. Germline V lookup: CDR1 SGHAT, CDR2 FQNNGV. DNA of the CDR3: TGTGCCAGCAGCGTCGGCAGGGGCGCGATGGACGATCAGTACTCC. Translating gives CASSVGRGAMDDQYS.

The V and J genes are TRBV29-1 and TRBJ1-2; D unresolved. Germline values: CDR1 SQVTM, CDR2 ANQGSEA. The CDR3 is 14 amino acids. The CDR3 nucleotides read TGCATCATTGAAGAGATAGGGAGGTACTATGGCTACACCTTC. Residues: CIIEEIGRYYGYTF.

About this clonotype: One junction end does not reproduce the germline sequence, and a read error may be involved. In nucleotides, the CDR3 is TGCAGTGCTAGACTGACGGGACGTAACACCGGGGAGCTGCTTTTT. As protein: CSARLTGRNTGELLF. The chain couples TRBV20-1 to TRBJ2-2; D may match TRBD1 or TRBD2 (5 bases each). CDR1 DFQATT and CDR2 SNEGSKA come from the germline V gene (reference sequence). This CDR3 has 15 amino acids.

Of note for this clonotype: One end of the junction fails to match germline, which may point to a read error. The rearrangement joins TRBV12-3 or TRBV12-4 to TRBJ1-5, with D unclear. There are 13 residues in the CDR3. The CDR3 bases are TGTGCCAGCAGACTTGCCAGCAATCAACCCCAGCATTTT. Encoded protein: CASRLASNQPQHF.

As regards this clonotype: The CDR3 does not end in the conserved phenylalanine or tryptophan, so this is likely a read error. It is unclear where the CDR3 begins or ends on the DNA, so no DNA is shown, and the CDR3 is as TCRdb lists it. V usage is TRBV20-1 and J usage is TRBJ1-1; the DNA was not used to check the table's D call, TRBD1. The length of the CDR3 is 13 amino acids, counting both ends. The germline V gene encodes CDR1 DFQATT and CDR2 SNEGSKA (reference sequence). The CDR3: CSARDGGVGEASL.

This clonotype was recorded once. Germline and junction disagree at one end, which may indicate a read error. The chain uses TRBV6-2 or TRBV6-3 and TRBJ1-1, with D unclear. CDR3 size: 14 residues. From germline, CDR1 is MNHEY and CDR2 SVGEGT. The CDR3 DNA reads as TGTGCCAGCTGTTATCGTGGGCAGAACGCTGAAGCTTTCTTT. Translated, it gives CASCYRGQNAEAFF.

For this clonotype: The junction departs from germline at one end; a sequencing error may be responsible. This chain joins TRBV4-1 and TRBJ1-6; TRBD1 aligns across 9 bases. The CDR3 covers 14 residues. The germline V gene has CDR1 MGHRA and CDR2 YSYEKL. This chain's CDR3 is CARSPGTGNLPLHF. The CDR3 nucleotides read TGCGCCAGGAGCCCCGGGACAGGGAATTTACCCCTCCACTTT.

About this clonotype: This could be a read error, since a much larger clone is one nucleotide away. V gene TRBV15 combines with J gene TRBJ2-6; D unresolved. The CDR3 runs to 15 residues. Trimming left V 2 bases short and J 16 bases short, with 21 bases between. Germline CDR1 and CDR2: LNHNV and YYDKDF (reference sequence). The CDR3 DNA reads as TGTGCCACCAGCAGAAGGCCGGAACAGCCTTCTCGTCTGACTTTC. Amino acids: CATSRRPEQPSRLTF.

This clonotype showed up many times. The genes are TRBV20-1 and TRBJ2-7; 8 bases line up with TRBD2. The CDR3 extends over 14 amino acids. Germline assignment: CDR1 DFQATT and CDR2 SNEGSKA (reference sequence). The ends lost 6 bases at V and 2 bases at J; junction bases unmatched: 9. Here the CDR3 reads CSATPGLAAYEQYF. CDR3 bases: TGCAGTGCCACCCCTGGACTAGCCGCCTACGAGCAGTACTTC.

At least ten counts were recorded for this clonotype. This chain joins TRBV24-1 and TRBJ2-1; TRBD2 agrees at 9 bases. The CDR3 contains 13 residues. Germline V gene sequence: CDR1 KGHDR, CDR2 SFDVKD. V shed 7 bases, J shed 5 bases, and the junction held 2 bases outside the gene matches. In nucleotides, the CDR3 is TGTGCCACCAGGCTAGCGGGAAACAATGAGCAGTTCTTC. It codes for CATRLAGNNEQFF.

On this clonotype itself: Since a much larger clone is just one base distant, this may be a read error. The gene calls are TRBV28 and TRBJ2-7; D is possibly TRBD1 (5 bases). Germline V gene sequence: CDR1 MDHEN, CDR2 SYDVKM. The CDR3 runs 14 residues. This CDR3 reads CASTPTVLSYKQYF. CDR3 sequence (DNA): TGTGCCAGCACCCCGACAGTACTTTCCTACAAGCAGTACTTC.

Points on this clonotype: At one boundary the junction diverges from the germline segment, which might be a read error. J is TRBJ1-2 and V is TRBV6-5, with 7 bases matching TRBD1. The CDR3 sequence is 11 residues long. CDR1 and CDR2 (germline): MNHEY, SVGAGI. This CDR3 reads CASRRQGGNTF. For the CDR3, the DNA is TGTGCCAGCAGGAGACAGGGAGGCAACACTTTC.

Remarks on this clonotype: Germline and junction disagree at one end, which may indicate a read error. The chain recombines TRBV10-3 with TRBJ2-4; no reliable D call. The CDR3 sequence is 12 residues long. The V gene's germline CDR1 is ENHRY and CDR2 SYGVKD. Written as DNA, the CDR3 is TGTGCCGGCGGTCCTACCAAAAACAATCAGTACTTC. Amino acids: CAGGPTKNNQYF.